The clone carrying this T cell receptor (beta chain) was counted ten times or more. Its target is not known. This sample was included in a study of T cell repertoires in cytomegalovirus infection. Across the whole study: Well-studied HLA-B-restricted CMV epitopes were used in the study alongside recently identified HLA-C-restricted ones. Points from the study as a whole: There were carriers of CMV plus the relevant HLA, and cumulative public TCR beta family frequency identified them.

In TCRdb, the reads were re-called with MiXCR into one record per CDR3 protein. The table shows around 300,000 distinct CDR3 sequences, with 25% occurring only once. With 5 bases removed from V and 0 bases from J, the gap between germline ends came to 8 bases. Germline V lookup: CDR1 SGHTA, CDR2 FQGNSA. The CDR3 extends over 15 amino acids. Sequenced here: cultured PBMCs, sampled from culture after CMV antigen stimulation. This sequence was found in a human donor in good health (CMV status not recorded). Some clones in this sample may be carry-over from other donors' samples. The rearrangement uses TRBV7-2 and TRBJ2-6; D is unresolved. The CDR3 loop reads CASSPLVSGANVLTF. CDR3 bases: TGTGCCAGCAGCCCCCTAGTCTCTGGGGCCAACGTCCTGACTTTC.